This note documents a single T cell receptor beta chain sequence. No antigen is known for it. Trimming cost V 6 bases and J 9 bases, with 11 bases left between them. Germline V CDR1 and CDR2: MNHEY, SVGAGI. This CDR3 spans 11 amino acids. A single record per CDR3 protein comes from TCRdb applying MiXCR to the 5' RACE reads. The table has 300,000 to 400,000 distinct CDR3 sequences, roughly 21% seen once. These data are taken from a study of T-cell memory formation after mild COVID-19. Study findings and constraints: Later expanders leaned CD4+, whereas day 15 to 85 contracting clones were balanced CD4/CD8. Some responding clones appeared in pre-infection memory, suggesting cross-reactive memory joined.

The chain is built from TRBV6-5 and TRBJ2-5, with D perhaps TRBD2 (5 bases). The TCR comes from an adult woman who had mild COVID-19 (a few samples of this study predate the infection). Cell type and time point are not known. The sample comprised PBMCs or a T cell subset sorted from them (not recorded which). For the CDR3, the DNA is TGTGCCAGCAGCCGAGGGTCAGCCCAGTACTTC. Residues: CASSRGSAQYF.